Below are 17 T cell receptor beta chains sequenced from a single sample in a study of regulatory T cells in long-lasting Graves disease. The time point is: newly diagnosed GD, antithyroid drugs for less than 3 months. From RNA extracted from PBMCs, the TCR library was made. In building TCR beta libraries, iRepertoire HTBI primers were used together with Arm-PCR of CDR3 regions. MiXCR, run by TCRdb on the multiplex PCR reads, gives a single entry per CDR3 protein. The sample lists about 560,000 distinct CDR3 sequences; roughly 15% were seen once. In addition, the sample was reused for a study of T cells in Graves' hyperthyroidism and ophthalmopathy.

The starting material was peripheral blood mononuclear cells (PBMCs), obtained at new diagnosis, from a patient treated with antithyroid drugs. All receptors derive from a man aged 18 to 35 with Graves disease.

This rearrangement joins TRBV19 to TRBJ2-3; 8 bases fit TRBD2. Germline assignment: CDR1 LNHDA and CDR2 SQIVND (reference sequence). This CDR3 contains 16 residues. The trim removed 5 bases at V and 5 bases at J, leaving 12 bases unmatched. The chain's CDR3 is CASSLTSGPEGDTQYF. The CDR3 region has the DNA TGTGCCAGTAGTCTTACTAGCGGTCCTGAAGGAGATACGCAGTATTTT.

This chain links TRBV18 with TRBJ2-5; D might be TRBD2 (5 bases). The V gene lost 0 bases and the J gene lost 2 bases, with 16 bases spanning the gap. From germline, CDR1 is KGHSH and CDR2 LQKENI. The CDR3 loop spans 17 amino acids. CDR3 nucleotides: TGTGCCAGCTCACCACCGGTGGGTGGCAGGAGGCAAGAGACCCAGTACTTC. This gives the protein CASSPPVGGRRQETQYF. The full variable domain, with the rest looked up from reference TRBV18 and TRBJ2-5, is NAGVMQNPRHLVRRRGQEARLRCSPMKGHSHVYWYRQLPEEGLKFMVYLQKENIIDESGMPKERFSAEFPKEGPSILRIQQVVRGDSAAYFCASSPPVGGRRQETQYFGPGTRLLVL.

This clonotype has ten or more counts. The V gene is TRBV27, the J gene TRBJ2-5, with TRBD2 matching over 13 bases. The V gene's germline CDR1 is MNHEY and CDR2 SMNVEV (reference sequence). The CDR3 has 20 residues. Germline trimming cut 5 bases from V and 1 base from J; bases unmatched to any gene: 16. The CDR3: CASSPRWGELAGGPQETQYF. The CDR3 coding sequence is TGTGCCAGCAGTCCCCGTTGGGGCGAACTAGCGGGAGGGCCCCAAGAGACCCAGTACTTC.

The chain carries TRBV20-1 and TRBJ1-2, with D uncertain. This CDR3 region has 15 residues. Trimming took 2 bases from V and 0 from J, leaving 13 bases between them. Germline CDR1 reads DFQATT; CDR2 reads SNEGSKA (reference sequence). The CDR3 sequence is CSARHPVSANYGYTF. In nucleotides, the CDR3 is TGCAGTGCTAGACACCCAGTATCGGCTAACTATGGCTACACCTTC.

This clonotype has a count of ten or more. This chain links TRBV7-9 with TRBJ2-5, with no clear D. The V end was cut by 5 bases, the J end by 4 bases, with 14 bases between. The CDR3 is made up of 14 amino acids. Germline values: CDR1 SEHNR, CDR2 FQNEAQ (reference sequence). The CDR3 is CASSPSPWGETQYF. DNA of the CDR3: TGTGCCAGCAGCCCCAGCCCCTGGGGAGAGACCCAGTACTTC. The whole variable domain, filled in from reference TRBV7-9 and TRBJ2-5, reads DTGVSQNPRHKITKRGQNVTFRCDPISEHNRLYWYRQTLGQGPEFLTYFQNEAQLEKSRLLSDRFSAERPKGSFSTLEIQRTEQGDSAMYLCASSPSPWGETQYFGPGTRLLVL.

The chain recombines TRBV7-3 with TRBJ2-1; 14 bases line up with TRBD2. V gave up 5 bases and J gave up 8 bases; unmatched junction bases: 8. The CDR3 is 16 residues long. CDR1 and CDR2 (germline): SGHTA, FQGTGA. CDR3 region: CASSQRLAGGPDEQFF. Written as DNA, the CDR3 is TGTGCCAGCAGCCAACGACTAGCGGGAGGGCCCGATGAGCAGTTCTTC.

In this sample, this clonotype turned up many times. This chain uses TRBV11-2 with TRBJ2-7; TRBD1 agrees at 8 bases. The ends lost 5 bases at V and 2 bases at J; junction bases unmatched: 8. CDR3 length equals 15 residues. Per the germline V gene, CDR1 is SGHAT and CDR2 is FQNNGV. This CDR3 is CASSPRDRPTYEQYF. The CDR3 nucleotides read TGTGCCAGCAGCCCCCGGGACAGGCCAACCTACGAGCAGTACTTC.

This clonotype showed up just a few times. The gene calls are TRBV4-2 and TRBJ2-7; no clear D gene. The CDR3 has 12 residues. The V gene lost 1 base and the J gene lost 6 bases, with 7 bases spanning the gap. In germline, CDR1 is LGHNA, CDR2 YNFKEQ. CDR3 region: CASSQGTSEQYF. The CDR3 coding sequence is TGTGCCAGCAGCCAAGGAACTTCCGAGCAGTACTTC.

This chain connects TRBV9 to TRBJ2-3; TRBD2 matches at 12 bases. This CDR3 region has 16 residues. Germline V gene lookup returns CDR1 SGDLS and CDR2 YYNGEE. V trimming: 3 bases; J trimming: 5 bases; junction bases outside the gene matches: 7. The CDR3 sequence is CASSALAGGPRDTQYF. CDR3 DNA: TGTGCCAGCAGCGCGCTAGCGGGAGGGCCGAGAGATACGCAGTATTTT.

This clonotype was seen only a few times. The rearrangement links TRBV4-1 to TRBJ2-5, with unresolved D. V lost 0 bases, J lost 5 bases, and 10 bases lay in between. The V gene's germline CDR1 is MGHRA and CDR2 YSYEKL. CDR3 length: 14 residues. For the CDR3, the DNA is TGCGCCAGCAGCCAAGATCTAATTAGGGAGACCCAGTACTTC. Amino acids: CASSQDLIRETQYF.

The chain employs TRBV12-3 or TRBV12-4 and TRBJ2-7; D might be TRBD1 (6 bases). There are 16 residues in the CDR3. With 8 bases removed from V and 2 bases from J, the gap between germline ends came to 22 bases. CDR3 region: CASYQRQGRLPYEQYF. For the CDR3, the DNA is TGTGCCAGCTATCAACGGCAGGGGCGCCTTCCCTACGAGCAGTACTTC.

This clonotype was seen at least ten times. CDR3 protein: CAWMRPNTEAFF. The DNA of the CDR3 is TGTGCCTGGATGCGGCCGAACACTGAAGCTTTCTTT. The rearrangement joins TRBV30 to TRBJ1-1; no firm D call. CDR3 length: 12 residues. V gave up 4 bases and J gave up 1 base, with 7 bases separating them. Germline V gene sequence: CDR1 GTSNPN, CDR2 SVGIG (reference sequence).

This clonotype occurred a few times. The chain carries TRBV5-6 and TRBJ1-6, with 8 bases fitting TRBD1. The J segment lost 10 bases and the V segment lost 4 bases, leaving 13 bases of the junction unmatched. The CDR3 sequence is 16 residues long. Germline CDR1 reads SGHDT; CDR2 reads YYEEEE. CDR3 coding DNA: TGTGCCAGCAGCAGCAGGACAGGGAGTTACGGGTCACCCCTCCACTTT. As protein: CASSSRTGSYGSPLHF.

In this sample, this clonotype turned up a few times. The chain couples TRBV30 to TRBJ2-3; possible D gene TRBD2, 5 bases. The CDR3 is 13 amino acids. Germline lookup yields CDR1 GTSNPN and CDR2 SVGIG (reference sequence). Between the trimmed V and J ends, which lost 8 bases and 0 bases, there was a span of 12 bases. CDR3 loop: CALRTSSTDTQYF. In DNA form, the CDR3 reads TGTGCCCTCCGGACTTCTAGCACAGATACGCAGTATTTT. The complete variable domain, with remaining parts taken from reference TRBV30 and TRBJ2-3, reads SQTIHQWPATLVQPVGSPLSLECTVEGTSNPNLYWYRQAAGRGLQLLFYSVGIGQISSEVPQNLSASRPQDRQFILSSKKLLLSDSGFYLCALRTSSTDTQYFGPGTRLTVL.

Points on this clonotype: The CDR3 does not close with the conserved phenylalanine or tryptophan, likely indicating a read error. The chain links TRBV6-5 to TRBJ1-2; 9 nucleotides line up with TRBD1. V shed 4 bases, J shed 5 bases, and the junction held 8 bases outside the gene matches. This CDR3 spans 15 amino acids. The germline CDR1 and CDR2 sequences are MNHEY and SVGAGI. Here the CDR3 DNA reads TGTGCCAGCAGTTCCGTCCCGGGACAGGGATATGGCTACACCCTC. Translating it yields CASSSVPGQGYGYTL.

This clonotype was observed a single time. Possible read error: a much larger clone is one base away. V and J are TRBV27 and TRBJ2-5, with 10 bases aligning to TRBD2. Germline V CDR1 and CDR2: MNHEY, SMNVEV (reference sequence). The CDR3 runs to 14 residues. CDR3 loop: CASTEREGLQTRYF. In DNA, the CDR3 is TGTGCCAGCACCGAGCGGGAGGGCCTACAGACCCGGTACTTC.

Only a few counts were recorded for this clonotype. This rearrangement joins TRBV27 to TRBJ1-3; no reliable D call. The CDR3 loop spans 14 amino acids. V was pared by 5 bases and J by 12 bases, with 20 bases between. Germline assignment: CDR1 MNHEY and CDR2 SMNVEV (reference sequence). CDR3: CASSPRWGYEDIYF. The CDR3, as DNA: TGTGCCAGCAGTCCCAGGTGGGGTTACGAAGACATATATTTT.